This T cell receptor beta chain was captured in a study of T-cell reconstitution after alpha-beta-depleted transplantation in children. Study findings and constraints: It was surviving recipient T cells and thymic progenitors that gave some patients high TCRbeta diversity at day 60. Once a year had passed after transplant, T-cell counts and diversity came mostly from newly produced T cells. There were reportedly several hundred expanded graft clones from which alpha-beta T cells came about two months after transplant.

For TCRbeta, the library was prepared with unique molecular identifiers. TCRdb re-called the PCR reads with MiXCR, one entry per CDR3 protein. The top ten clones hold just over 40% of a sample with 300,000 to 400,000 distinct CDR3 sequences, 15% to 20% of them seen once. The V and J ends lost 3 bases and 8 bases respectively, with 14 bases between them. CDR1 and CDR2 from the germline V gene are SGHDN and FVKESK. There are 14 residues in the CDR3. Of note for this clonotype: The antigen is undetermined.

Here the sequenced sample was PBMCs, mostly from graft donor cells, taken 360 days after TCRalphabeta/CD19-depleted stem cell transplant. This rearrangement joins TRBV14 to TRBJ2-1; tentatively, D is TRBD1 (5 bases). This TCR derives from a male patient aged 2 to 9 who had a stem cell transplant for acute lymphoblastic leukemia, so the T cells may come from the graft donor. The CDR3 sequence is CASSQGLVFDEQFF. The CDR3 DNA reads as TGTGCCAGCAGCCAGGGGCTAGTTTTCGATGAGCAGTTCTTC.